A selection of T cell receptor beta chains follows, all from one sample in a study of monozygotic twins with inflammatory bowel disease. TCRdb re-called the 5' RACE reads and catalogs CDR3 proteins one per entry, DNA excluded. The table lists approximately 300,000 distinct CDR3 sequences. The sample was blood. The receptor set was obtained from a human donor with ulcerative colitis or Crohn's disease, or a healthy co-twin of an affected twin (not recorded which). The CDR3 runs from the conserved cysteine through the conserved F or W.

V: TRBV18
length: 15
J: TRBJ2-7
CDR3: CASSRSSLGAYEQYF

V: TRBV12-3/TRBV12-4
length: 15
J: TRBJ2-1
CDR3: CASGHLLAGGHEQFF

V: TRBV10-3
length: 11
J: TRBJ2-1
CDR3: CAIGAGNEQFF

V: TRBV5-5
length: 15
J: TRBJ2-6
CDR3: CASSLLYSGANVLTF

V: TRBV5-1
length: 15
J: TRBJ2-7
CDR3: CASSLTIPSTYEQYF

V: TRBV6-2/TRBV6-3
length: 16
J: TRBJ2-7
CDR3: CASSPFALAGSYEQYF

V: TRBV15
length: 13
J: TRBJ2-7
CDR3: CATSRTNGDEQYF

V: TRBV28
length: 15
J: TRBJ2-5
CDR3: CASSSSGSSRETQYF

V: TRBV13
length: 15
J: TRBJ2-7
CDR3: CASSYTGRGLDEQYF

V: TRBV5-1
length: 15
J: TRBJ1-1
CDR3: CASSFISHRDTEAFF

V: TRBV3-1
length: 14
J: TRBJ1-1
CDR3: CASSNRGGNTEAFF

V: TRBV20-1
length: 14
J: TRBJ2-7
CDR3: CSAREGGDSYEQYF

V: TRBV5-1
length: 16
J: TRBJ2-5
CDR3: CASSPSQGVDQETQYF

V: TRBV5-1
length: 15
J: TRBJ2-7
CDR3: CASSAGTLDPYEQYF

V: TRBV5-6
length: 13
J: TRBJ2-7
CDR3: CASSYPSTYEQYF

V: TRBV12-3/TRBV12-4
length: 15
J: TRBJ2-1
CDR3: CASSFPTSSYNEQFF

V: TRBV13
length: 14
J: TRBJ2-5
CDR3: CASSSLTNQETQYF

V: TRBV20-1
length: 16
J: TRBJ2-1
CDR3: CSPGEAGGGLYNEQFF

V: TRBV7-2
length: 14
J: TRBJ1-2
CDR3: CASSLGKGAVGYTF

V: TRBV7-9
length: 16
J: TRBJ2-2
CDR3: CASSRLAGRSTGELFF

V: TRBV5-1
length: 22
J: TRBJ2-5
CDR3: CASSGGTSGRAFMSPIQETQYF

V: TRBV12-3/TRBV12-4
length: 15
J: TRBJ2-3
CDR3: CASSASGTGVPRSSF

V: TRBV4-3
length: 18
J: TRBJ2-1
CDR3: CASSQGSGLAGVVNEQFF

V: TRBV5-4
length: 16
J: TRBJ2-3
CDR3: CASSLVVGGPVDTQYF

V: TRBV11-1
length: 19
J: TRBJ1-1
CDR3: CASSLELGPGSRLNTEAFF

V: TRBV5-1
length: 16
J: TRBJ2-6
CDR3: CASSLAPASGANVLTF

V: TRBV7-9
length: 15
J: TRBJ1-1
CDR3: CASSPGFGGNTEAFF

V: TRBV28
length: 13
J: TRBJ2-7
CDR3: CASSPPTRHEQYF

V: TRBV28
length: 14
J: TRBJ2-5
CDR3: CASSSGGVGETQYF

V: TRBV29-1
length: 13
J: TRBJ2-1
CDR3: CSVVAGGWNEQSF

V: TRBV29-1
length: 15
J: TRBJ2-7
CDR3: CSVEDPSGRKGEQYF

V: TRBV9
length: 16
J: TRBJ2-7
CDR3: CASSPWTGGVSDEQYF

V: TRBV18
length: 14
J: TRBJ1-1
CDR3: CASSPIGSHPEAFF

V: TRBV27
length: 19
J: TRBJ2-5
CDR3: CASSLSWLAGPYQGRSQYF

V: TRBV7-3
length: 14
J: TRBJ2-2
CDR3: CASSSQGGPGELFF

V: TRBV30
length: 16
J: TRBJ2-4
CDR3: CAWSVKGTIAKNIQYF

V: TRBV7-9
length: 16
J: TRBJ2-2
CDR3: CASSLSLAVNTGELFF

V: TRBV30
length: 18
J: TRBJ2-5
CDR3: CAWSRAGGPRGFQETQYF

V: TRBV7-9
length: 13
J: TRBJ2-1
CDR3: CASSLGGPDEQFF

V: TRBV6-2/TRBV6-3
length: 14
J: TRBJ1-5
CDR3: CASSYLGGEQPQHF

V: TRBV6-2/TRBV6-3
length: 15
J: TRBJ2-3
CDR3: CASSWTSGRPDTQYF

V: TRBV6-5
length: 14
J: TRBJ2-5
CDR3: CASSYVPRQGKEYF

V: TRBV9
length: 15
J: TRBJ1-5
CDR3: CASSVAGGVSQPQHF

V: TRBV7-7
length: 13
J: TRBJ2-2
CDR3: CASSTDLLGELFF

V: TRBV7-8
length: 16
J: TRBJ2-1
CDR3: CASSQGTSGSYNEQFF

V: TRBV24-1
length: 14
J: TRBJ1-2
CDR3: CATSDQGTVYGYTF

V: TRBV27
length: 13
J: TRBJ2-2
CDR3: CASSANVYGELFF

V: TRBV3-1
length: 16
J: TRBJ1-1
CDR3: CASSLRTGRGGTEAFF